One sample yielded the 30 T cell receptor beta chains listed below, sequenced in a study of T cell repertoires in cytomegalovirus infection. These receptors' antigens are unknown. A single record per CDR3 protein comes from TCRdb applying MiXCR to the reads. The sample includes approximately 350,000 distinct CDR3 sequences, about 35% seen only once; the top ten take approximately 12%. This specimen was cultured PBMCs, taken from culture after CMV antigen stimulation. Source of these receptors: a human donor in good health (CMV status not recorded). Some clones in this sample may be carry-over from other donors' samples.

This clonotype appeared a few times. This sequence joins TRBV7-2 and TRBJ2-2; TRBD2 matches at 10 bases. Unmatched junction bases numbered 5, after V lost 6 bases and J lost 4 bases. The CDR3 consists of 15 residues. The germline V gene encodes CDR1 SGHTA and CDR2 FQGNSA. The CDR3 sequence is CASREREGSTGELFF. The CDR3 DNA reads TGTGCCAGCAGGGAGCGGGAGGGATCCACCGGGGAGCTGTTTTTT.

This clonotype was counted a few times. V usage is TRBV20-1 and J usage is TRBJ2-2, with 8 positions matching TRBD2. The CDR3 extends over 16 amino acids. The V and J ends lost 2 bases and 3 bases, in that order; junction bases with no gene match: 8. The germline V gene has CDR1 DFQATT and CDR2 SNEGSKA (reference sequence). The CDR3 nucleotides are TGCAGTGCTAGACATTCCGGGAGGGCCCACACCGGGGAGCTGTTTTTT. As protein: CSARHSGRAHTGELFF.

The genes are TRBV7-4 and TRBJ2-5; a possible D gene is TRBD2 (6 bases). In germline, CDR1 is SGHVT, CDR2 SQSDAQ. This CDR3 comprises 14 residues. With 5 bases removed from V and 1 base from J, the gap between germline ends came to 11 bases. The CDR3: CASSANSGQETQYF. DNA for the CDR3: TGTGCCAGCAGCGCTAATAGCGGCCAAGAGACCCAGTACTTC.

The table lists this clonotype with a few counts. The chain uses TRBV6-6 and TRBJ1-4; possible D gene TRBD1, 5 bases. The CDR3 contains 14 residues. Trimming shortened V by 2 bases and J by 7 bases, and 11 bases separated the two germline ends. CDR1 MNHNY and CDR2 SVGAGI come from the germline V gene (reference sequence). The CDR3 sequence: CASSYGGRREKLFF. In nucleotides, the CDR3 is TGTGCCAGCAGTTACGGGGGTAGGCGTGAAAAACTGTTTTTT.

The sample holds a few counts of this clonotype. The V and J genes are TRBV4-2 and TRBJ2-1; 10 nucleotides line up with TRBD2. Germline loops: CDR1 LGHNA, CDR2 YNFKEQ. V was clipped by 0 bases and J by 6 bases; unmatched bases: 11. The CDR3 runs to 18 residues. CDR3 sequence: CASSQDGLAGESSNEQFF. The CDR3 DNA sequence: TGTGCCAGCAGCCAAGATGGTCTAGCGGGAGAAAGTAGCAATGAGCAGTTCTTC.

The rearrangement uses TRBV4-1 and TRBJ2-1; D is unclear. CDR3 length: 17 residues. Looked up from germline, CDR1 is MGHRA and CDR2 is YSYEKL. Trimming pared 5 bases from V and 6 bases from J, leaving 23 bases between. CDR3 loop: CASSFRVPGANFNEQFF. CDR3 coding DNA: TGCGCCAGCAGCTTCCGAGTCCCGGGCGCGAATTTCAATGAGCAGTTCTTC.

V is TRBV7-2 and J is TRBJ2-7; D gene ambiguous. Trimming took off 1 base at V and 2 bases at J, with 15 bases between the two ends. There are 16 residues in the CDR3. Germline V gene sequence: CDR1 SGHTA, CDR2 FQGNSA. Here the CDR3 DNA reads TGTGCCAGCAGCTTAGTAGGCGCAACACGGCCCTACGAGCAGTACTTC. Amino acids: CASSLVGATRPYEQYF.

This clonotype was counted many times. The genes are TRBV7-9 and TRBJ2-5; D is ambiguous. Trimming left V 1 base short and J 7 bases short, with 13 bases between. The germline V gene has CDR1 SEHNR and CDR2 FQNEAQ (reference sequence). The CDR3 has 14 residues. This CDR3 reads CASSLGTPLATQYF. DNA of the CDR3: TGTGCCAGCAGCTTAGGGACCCCTTTAGCGACCCAGTACTTC. Full variable domain (missing parts from reference TRBV7-9 and TRBJ2-5): DTGVSQNPRHKITKRGQNVTFRCDPISEHNRLYWYRQTLGQGPEFLTYFQNEAQLEKSRLLSDRFSAERPKGSFSTLEIQRTEQGDSAMYLCASSLGTPLATQYFGPGTRLLVL.

The chain uses TRBV19 and TRBJ2-5, with no clear D. The V gene lost 1 base and the J gene lost 8 bases, with 20 bases spanning the gap. This CDR3 is built from 16 residues. Germline CDR1 and CDR2: LNHDA and SQIVND (reference sequence). The CDR3 loop is CASSIGGGGAIGTQYF. The CDR3 nucleotides read TGTGCCAGTAGTATAGGTGGCGGCGGCGCAATCGGAACCCAGTACTTC.

This clonotype occurred a few times. This sequence joins TRBV7-2 and TRBJ2-5; 11 bases align to TRBD2. The junction had 7 bases not matched to a gene; V was cut back by 2 bases and J by 5 bases. In germline, CDR1 is SGHTA, CDR2 FQGNSA. The CDR3 has 16 amino acids. The CDR3 region is CASSLTTSGRGETQYF. The CDR3 DNA reads TGTGCCAGCAGCTTAACCACTAGCGGGAGAGGGGAGACCCAGTACTTC.

This rearrangement joins TRBV7-9 to TRBJ2-1, with a tentative D call TRBD1 (5 bases). The CDR3 sequence is 15 residues long. Germline assignment: CDR1 SEHNR and CDR2 FQNEAQ (reference sequence). Trimming shortened V by 3 bases and J by 4 bases, and 13 bases separated the two germline ends. CDR3 residues: CASSFLLGQYNEQFF. Written as DNA, the CDR3 is TGTGCCAGCAGCTTTCTCTTGGGGCAGTACAATGAGCAGTTCTTC.

The chain joins TRBV6-5 to TRBJ2-2; D gene ambiguous. From germline, CDR1 is MNHEY and CDR2 SVGAGI. V gave up 2 bases and J gave up 1 base, with 5 bases separating them. The CDR3 loop spans 14 amino acids. The CDR3 nucleotides are TGTGCCAGCAGTTACGGGTTGAACACCGGGGAGCTGTTTTTT. Its protein is CASSYGLNTGELFF.

V is TRBV7-2 and J is TRBJ1-1; D is unclear. The germline V gene has CDR1 SGHTA and CDR2 FQGNSA. The CDR3 runs to 13 residues. With 7 bases removed from V and 8 bases from J, the gap between germline ends came to 17 bases. CDR3 protein: CASTPVGRGEAFF. The CDR3, as DNA: TGTGCCAGCACCCCGGTCGGTCGAGGGGAAGCTTTCTTT.

Ten or more counts support this clonotype. CDR3 DNA: TGTGCCAGCAGCTTAGCGCTCGGCATCATGAACACTGAAGCTTTCTTT. Translated: CASSLALGIMNTEAFF. The chain combines TRBV7-2 with TRBJ1-1, with D unresolved. Per germline, CDR1 SGHTA and CDR2 FQGNSA. Trimming removed 0 bases at V and 0 bases at J, with 11 bases between. The CDR3 sequence is 16 residues long.

CDR3 sequence (DNA): TGTGCCAGCAGCCCTGTCCTTCTTCTAAGTTACACAGATACGCAGTATTTT. Translation gives CASSPVLLLSYTDTQYF. This sequence joins TRBV3-1 and TRBJ2-3, with D unclear. In germline, CDR1 is LGHDT, CDR2 YNNKEL (reference sequence). This CDR3 has 17 amino acids. With 4 bases removed from V and 2 bases from J, the gap between germline ends came to 19 bases.

There are many counts of this clonotype. V is TRBV27 and J is TRBJ2-7; TRBD2 matches 10 bases. Trimming removed 4 bases from V and 1 base from J; junction bases left unmatched: 1. This CDR3 has 14 amino acids. Germline CDR1 and CDR2: MNHEY and SMNVEV (reference sequence). Here the CDR3 reads CASSSGLASYEQYF. In DNA form, the CDR3 reads TGTGCCAGCAGTTCGGGACTAGCGTCCTACGAGCAGTACTTC.

The chain uses TRBV4-1 and TRBJ2-3; D might be TRBD2 (5 bases). With 1 base removed from V and 2 bases from J, the gap between germline ends came to 13 bases. The CDR3 length is 16 residues. From germline, CDR1 is MGHRA and CDR2 YSYEKL. The CDR3 protein is CASSQVVERSTDTQYF. The CDR3 bases are TGCGCCAGCAGCCAAGTCGTCGAGCGGTCCACAGATACGCAGTATTTT.

A few counts support this clonotype. The V and J genes are TRBV7-2 and TRBJ2-4; D perhaps matches TRBD1 (6 bases). The CDR3 loop spans 14 amino acids. V gave up 0 bases and J gave up 6 bases, with 9 bases separating them. Per the germline V gene, CDR1 is SGHTA and CDR2 is FQGNSA. The DNA of the CDR3 is TGTGCCAGCAGCTTAGCGCTAGGGGGAAACATTCAGTACTTC. Translated, it gives CASSLALGGNIQYF. The full variable domain, with the rest looked up from reference TRBV7-2 and TRBJ2-4, is GAGVSQSPSNKVTEKGKDVELRCDPISGHTALYWYRQSLGQGLEFLIYFQGNSAPDKSGLPSDRFSAERTGGSVSTLTIQRTQQEDSAVYLCASSLALGGNIQYFGAGTRLSVL.

This clonotype was seen more than once but under ten times. The chain joins TRBV29-1 to TRBJ2-7, with 9 nucleotides matching TRBD2. The CDR3 is 15 residues long. The junction had 14 bases not matched to a gene; V was cut back by 7 bases and J by 4 bases. Looked up from germline, CDR1 is SQVTM and CDR2 is ANQGSEA. The DNA of the CDR3 is TGCAGCGCGATGGGTTTTAGCGGGAGAGAATACGAGCAGTACTTC. Encoded protein: CSAMGFSGREYEQYF.

This chain links TRBV12-3 or TRBV12-4 with TRBJ2-3, with 11 nucleotides matching TRBD2. The CDR3 covers 14 residues. V shed 3 bases and J 6 bases; nucleotides not matched to a gene: 2. The chain's CDR3 is CASSLRTSGDTQYF. The CDR3 region has the DNA TGTGCCAGCAGTTTGCGGACTAGCGGGGATACGCAGTATTTT.

In its sample, this clonotype was seen many times. The chain is built from TRBV7-2 and TRBJ2-4; 10 nucleotides line up with TRBD2. The CDR3 covers 16 residues. The trim removed 2 bases at V and 9 bases at J, leaving 10 bases unmatched. Germline V gives CDR1 SGHTA, CDR2 FQGNSA. CDR3 in amino acids: CASSLITSGISRIQYF. CDR3 in DNA: TGTGCCAGCAGCTTAATTACTAGCGGGATATCACGCATTCAGTACTTC.

The chain is built from TRBV4-1 and TRBJ2-1; 7 bases are shared with TRBD2. CDR1 and CDR2 (germline): MGHRA, YSYEKL. The CDR3 runs to 16 residues. The J segment lost 2 bases and the V segment lost 1 base, leaving 5 bases of the junction unmatched. The CDR3 DNA reads TGCGCCAGCAGCCAAGTGGGCAGCGGGACCTACAATGAGCAGTTCTTC. Translation gives CASSQVGSGTYNEQFF.

This clonotype was detected only a few times. The genes are TRBV27 and TRBJ2-1; D gene ambiguous. V lost 8 bases, J lost 9 bases, and 11 bases lay in between. CDR3 length: 11 amino acids. Germline CDR1 reads MNHEY; CDR2 reads SMNVEV (reference sequence). The CDR3 coding sequence is TGTGCCAGCCGGTCTGATGGTGAGCAGTTCTTC. Protein sequence: CASRSDGEQFF.

This rearrangement joins TRBV28 to TRBJ2-5; TRBD2 matches 7 bases. V was pared by 9 bases and J by 6 bases, with 4 bases of the junction left unmatched. CDR3 length: 11 amino acids. Per the germline V gene, CDR1 is MDHEN and CDR2 is SYDVKM. In DNA, the CDR3 is TGTGCCAGTGCGACTAGCCAGACCCAGTACTTC. Translating it yields CASATSQTQYF.

Only a few counts were recorded for this clonotype. V is TRBV6-2 or TRBV6-3 and J is TRBJ2-2, with D possibly matching TRBD2 (5 bases). CDR1 and CDR2 from the germline V gene are MNHEY and SVGEGT. The V and J ends lost 6 bases and 0 bases respectively, with 11 bases between them. This CDR3 region has 15 residues. CDR3 sequence (DNA): TGTGCCAGCAGGAGCGGCTTCACGAACACCGGGGAGCTGTTTTTT. Its protein is CASRSGFTNTGELFF.

J is TRBJ2-3 and V is TRBV7-2, with TRBD2 identical over 10 bases. The CDR3 is 15 amino acids. The V gene's germline CDR1 is SGHTA and CDR2 FQGNSA. Trimming at V came to 5 bases and at J to 7 bases, leaving 9 bases not matched to a gene. The CDR3 spells CASSTTSGLGNTQYF. The DNA for the CDR3 is TGTGCCAGCAGCACGACTAGCGGGCTTGGAAATACGCAGTATTTT.

This clonotype showed up just a few times. The chain is built from TRBV15 and TRBJ2-3; D gene ambiguous. CDR3 length equals 15 residues. Trimming pared 5 bases from V and 14 bases from J, leaving 26 bases between. Germline CDR1 is LNHNV and CDR2 is YYDKDF (reference sequence). The chain's CDR3 is CATSPGLGSVDTAYF. The CDR3 region has the DNA TGTGCCACCAGCCCCGGTTTGGGGTCGGTGGATACCGCGTATTTT.

This chain joins TRBV12-3 or TRBV12-4 and TRBJ1-1; D is unresolved. The CDR3 spans 12 residues. Trimming took off 3 bases at V and 8 bases at J, with 10 bases between the two ends. CDR3 nucleotides: TGTGCCAGCAGTTTGTCCCGAAGCGAAGCTTTCTTT. Translation gives CASSLSRSEAFF.

The V and J genes are TRBV2 and TRBJ2-7, with 9 positions matching TRBD2. Germline V CDR1 and CDR2: SNHLY, FYNNEI. The ends lost 5 bases at V and 2 bases at J; junction bases unmatched: 10. The CDR3 length is 16 residues. The CDR3 loop is CASSSSGRTITYEQYV. The CDR3 DNA is TGTGCCAGCAGTAGCAGCGGGAGGACTATAACCTACGAGCAGTACGTC.

This clonotype was recorded many times. V is TRBV2 and J is TRBJ1-2, with a tentative D call TRBD1 (5 bases). The ends were cut back, 8 bases at V and 0 bases at J, with 16 bases in the middle. In germline, CDR1 is SNHLY, CDR2 FYNNEI. The CDR3 contains 15 residues. CDR3 nucleotide sequence: TGTGCCAGCCTCCCGGAGCGGGGGGCTAACTATGGCTACACCTTC. Translated: CASLPERGANYGYTF.